This entry describes one T cell receptor (beta chain). Its target is not known. This specimen belongs to a study of glioma-infiltrating T cells after dendritic cell vaccination. The assay was immunoSEQ multiplex PCR, and TCRdb's table has in-frame clones only and misses some. The sample lists approximately 50,000 clones; approximately 87% were seen once. As for time point: after dendritic cell vaccination, including at tumor progression/relapse. None of the glioblastoma patients had an isocitrate dehydrogenase mutation. The study's findings and limits: Higher TCR clonality did not directly relate to longer survival. Estimated pretreatment TIL content predicted outcome after dendritic cell vaccination.

This CDR3 is 13 amino acids long. CDR1 and CDR2 from the germline V gene are SGHNT and YENEEA. J was trimmed by 6 bases and V by 3 bases; bases with no gene match: 4. The input for sequencing was blood, taken after dendritic cell vaccination. The chain combines TRBV11-3 with TRBJ1-1; 7 bases line up with TRBD1. This clonotype was obtained from a human donor with glioblastoma. CDR3 region: CASSLTGMSEAFF. The CDR3 nucleotides read TGTGCCAGCAGCTTGACAGGGATGTCTGAAGCTTTCTTT.